This record covers a single TCR beta chain. The patients sequenced had a carbamazepine-induced Stevens-Johnson syndrome or toxic epidermal necrolysis reaction. The sample originates from a study of T cells in severe cutaneous drug reactions. Germline V gives CDR1 SGHDN, CDR2 FVKESK. This CDR3 comprises 14 residues. Libraries were made by iRepertoire multiplex PCR with TCR subtype-specific primers for bulk and single-cell sequencing. TCRdb re-analyzed the multiplex PCR reads; it lists each CDR3 protein once, without DNA. Its clone listing holds approximately 20,000 distinct CDR3 sequences. The genes are TRBV14 and TRBJ2-7; TCRdb designates TRBD1, a call that cannot be tested without DNA. The sequence came from a human donor with toxic epidermal necrolysis, a severe cutaneous drug reaction. The sample consisted of PBMCs. The chain's CDR3 is CASSHLGQLGEQYF.